These 3 T cell receptor beta chains share one sample of origin, sequenced in a study of cytomegalovirus exposure and HLA in healthy donors. The primer mix had 60 Vbeta and 13 Jbeta primers. This table comes from immunoSEQ multiplex PCR, and its TCRdb copy is limited to in-frame clones, with some not included. The sample lists over 70,000 clones, around 84% occurring once. The sample consisted of PBMCs. These receptors originate from a man aged 18 to 29 in good health and CMV-seronegative.

This clone was recorded a few times. This chain joins TRBV27 and TRBJ1-6; the match to TRBD1 covers 11 bases. The CDR3 runs 16 residues. Germline V lookup: CDR1 MNHEY, CDR2 SMNVEV (reference sequence). Losses at the gene ends were 7 bases for V and 5 bases for J; bases not matched to a gene: 7. This CDR3 is CASTGQGAGDNSPLHF. The CDR3 DNA sequence: TGTGCCAGCACCGGACAGGGGGCAGGGGATAATTCACCCCTCCACTTT.

V is TRBV9 and J is TRBJ2-1; 9 bases agree with TRBD2. J was trimmed by 7 bases and V by 5 bases; bases with no gene match: 10. Germline lookup yields CDR1 SGDLS and CDR2 YYNGEE. This CDR3 has 15 amino acids. The CDR3 DNA follows: TGTGCCAGCAGTGGTGGACAGCGGGGGGTGAATGAGCAGTTCTTC. Translated: CASSGGQRGVNEQFF.

The chain employs TRBV19 and TRBJ2-1; D perhaps matches TRBD2 (5 bases). Trimming took 6 bases from V and 1 from J, leaving 13 bases between them. This CDR3 spans 15 amino acids. CDR1 is LNHDA and CDR2 is SQIVND in the germline V gene (reference sequence). For the CDR3, the DNA is TGTGCCAGTAGGGAGGTGGGGTCTTCCTACAATGAGCAGTTCTTC. Its protein is CASREVGSSYNEQFF.